This TCR beta chain was recovered during a study of T-cell memory formation after mild COVID-19. About the study: TCR clusters mostly belonged to single donors.

TCRdb re-derived calls from the 5' RACE reads in MiXCR, one entry per CDR3 protein. This table has almost 250,000 distinct CDR3 sequences, about 16% appearing once. Study observations and caveats: That cross-reactive memory joined was suggested by some responding clones appearing in pre-infection memory. Among clones contracting day 15 to 85, CD4/CD8 was balanced, whereas later expanders leaned CD4+. For second-wave clones that peaked at day 37, SARS-CoV-2 specificity went unverified.

V lost 6 bases and J lost 9; bases outside the gene matches: 11. Germline-derived CDR1 and CDR2 are LGHDT and YNNKEL (reference sequence). The CDR3 spans 14 residues. For this clonotype: What it binds is not known.

Sequencing was carried out using PBMCs or a T cell subset sorted from them (not recorded which). This TCR derives from an adult woman who had mild COVID-19 (a few samples of this study predate the infection). Cell type and time point are not known. The chain carries TRBV3-1 and TRBJ2-1, with 7 bases identical to TRBD2. CDR3 protein: CASSKAGFRGEQFF. The CDR3 coding sequence is TGTGCCAGCAGTAAAGCGGGGTTTAGGGGTGAGCAGTTCTTC.